The T cell receptor (beta chain) described here comes from a study of graft-versus-host responses after intestinal transplantation. In the study overall: Every recipient had anti-thymocyte globulin induction and about three years of tacrolimus plus steroids. Study conclusions and caveats: Peak circulating GvH clone levels tracked with early post-transplant HvG declines.

Germline V CDR1 and CDR2: SGHAT, FQNNGV. V lost 5 bases and J lost 12; bases outside the gene matches: 11. CDR3 size: 15 residues. Clones were sequenced by immunoSEQ multiplex PCR, and TCRdb holds only the in-frame ones, with some missing. The table has about 120,000 clones, over 85% seen once. This clone has a single count. What it recognizes is unknown. Sequences were derived from unstimulated CD8+ T cells sorted from spleen or lymph node cells, sampled before intestinal transplant. The chain combines TRBV11-2 with TRBJ2-1; 12 bases fit TRBD2. This TCR derives from a human donor who received an intestinal transplant. The CDR3 region is CASSPWTSGAEGQFF. CDR3 in DNA: TGTGCCAGCAGCCCCTGGACTAGCGGGGCTGAAGGGCAGTTCTTC.